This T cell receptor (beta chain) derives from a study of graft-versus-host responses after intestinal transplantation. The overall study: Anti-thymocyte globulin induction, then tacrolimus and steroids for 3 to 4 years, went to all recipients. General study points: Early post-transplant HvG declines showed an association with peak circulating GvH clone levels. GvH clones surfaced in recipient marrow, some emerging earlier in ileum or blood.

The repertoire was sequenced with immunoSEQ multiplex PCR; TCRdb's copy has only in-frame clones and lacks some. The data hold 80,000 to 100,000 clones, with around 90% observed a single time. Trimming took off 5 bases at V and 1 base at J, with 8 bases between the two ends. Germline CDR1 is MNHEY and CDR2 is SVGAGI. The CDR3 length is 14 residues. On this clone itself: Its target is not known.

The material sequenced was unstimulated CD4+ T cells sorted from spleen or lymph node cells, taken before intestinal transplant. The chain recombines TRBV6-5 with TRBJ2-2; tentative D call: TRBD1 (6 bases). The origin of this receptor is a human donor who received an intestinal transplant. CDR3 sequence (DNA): TGTGCCAGCAGTCAGGGACAGAACACCGGGGAGCTGTTTTTT. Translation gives CASSQGQNTGELFF.